This TCR beta chain was obtained from a study of T cell clones after liver transplantation. Looking at the study overall: A pre-transplant mixed lymphocyte reaction with TCRbeta sequencing defined graft-donor-reactive clones followed in post-transplant blood. Apart from three HCV-positive recipients, transplants were for non-autoimmune, non-viral reasons.

Unstimulated PBMCs were sorted into CD3+CD4+ and CD3+CD8+ populations. Looked up from germline, CDR1 is SGDLS and CDR2 is YYNGEE. The ends were cut back, 0 bases at V and 7 bases at J, with 10 bases in the middle. The CDR3 is 14 amino acids. This table comes from immunoSEQ multiplex PCR, and its TCRdb copy is limited to in-frame clones, with some not included. The sample includes about 22,000 clones, around two thirds seen only once; the top ten take approximately 3%. V and J are TRBV9 and TRBJ2-2; a weak D match, TRBD2 (6 bases). The sequence was collected from a human donor who received a liver transplant. The sequences come from CD4+ T cells from blood, collected before liver transplant. The CDR3 bases are TGTGCCAGCAGCGTAGGACTAGATGGCGGGGAGCTGTTTTTT. Its protein product is CASSVGLDGGELFF.